Given below is one TCR beta chain in context. Per the original methods: Estimation of nucleated cell counts relied on the amplification of reference gene primers. Sequencing used immunoSEQ multiplex PCR; TCRdb keeps in-frame clones, though not all of them. That table is the source of V, J and clone size, and D and trimming were worked out from the DNA. This sample yields tens of thousands of clones, of which about 91% are seen a single time; roughly 3.7% belongs to the top ten. This entry is derived from a study of blood T cell repertoires in COVID-19. The wider study: Sample material is recorded as cDNA or gDNA derived from T cells, B-cell-depleted T cells, or PBMCs.

Seattle researchers signed up patients amid active infection and tracked them longitudinally. V was trimmed by 1 base and J by 0 bases, leaving 7 bases between them. In germline, CDR1 is GTSNPN, CDR2 SVGIG (reference sequence). The CDR3 length is 14 residues. The chain carries TRBV30 and TRBJ1-3; a weak D match, TRBD1 (6 bases). This TCR came from a man in his forties or fifties with COVID-19, enrolled during active disease. Sequencing was performed on peripheral blood. Here the CDR3 reads CAWSGTDSGNTIYF. CDR3 bases: TGTGCCTGGAGTGGGACAGACTCTGGAAACACCATATATTTT.